This TCR beta chain was documented in a study of lymphopenia after photon versus proton radiotherapy. Regarding the study as a whole: Authors raise, but do not show, better survival with proton therapy. Oligoclonal CD8+ Temra expansion after nadir drove photon patients' diversity drop.

The germline V gene has CDR1 ENHRY and CDR2 SYGVKD. J was trimmed by 0 bases and V by 8 bases; bases with no gene match: 12. The CDR3 covers 18 residues. Clones were sequenced by immunoSEQ multiplex PCR, and TCRdb holds only the in-frame ones, with some missing. The sample gives around 29,000 clones, 84% of which show up once; about 14% is in the top ten. This clone was seen only a few times. Its target is not known. The source was peripheral blood, collected from a patient treated with proton-based radiotherapy. The TCR originated in a woman in her 70s with pancreatic cancer. The chain carries TRBV10-3 and TRBJ2-1; 11 bases map to TRBD2. CDR3 DNA sequence: TGTGCCATCCGGAGTAGCGGGAGGGCCCGGGGCTCCTACAATGAGCAGTTCTTC. The encoded protein is CAIRSSGRARGSYNEQFF.